Presented here are 20 T cell receptor beta chains from one specimen sequenced in a study of T-cell memory formation after mild COVID-19. TCRdb redid the calling of the 5' RACE reads with MiXCR, one entry per CDR3 protein. Among hundreds of thousands of distinct CDR3 sequences, 15% to 20% were seen once, and the ten largest hold approximately 8.1%. The sample was PBMCs or a T cell subset sorted from them (not recorded which). These receptor sequences come from an adult woman who had mild COVID-19 (a few samples of this study predate the infection). Cell type and time point are not known.

The CDR3 protein is CASSPWTSGASEQFF. The CDR3 region has the DNA TGTGCCAGCAGCCCATGGACTAGCGGGGCCTCGGAGCAGTTCTTC. V gene TRBV7-2 combines with J gene TRBJ2-1, with 12 bases matching TRBD2. This CDR3 has 15 residues. CDR1 is SGHTA, CDR2 FQGNSA, per germline. The J segment lost 10 bases and the V segment lost 5 bases, leaving 9 bases of the junction unmatched.

This clonotype showed up many times. This chain links TRBV12-3 or TRBV12-4 with TRBJ2-1; weak D call: TRBD1 (6 bases). The CDR3 runs to 14 residues. Trimming took off 8 bases at V and 9 bases at J, with 20 bases between the two ends. The CDR3 loop reads CASGGDLKGGEQFF. The CDR3 nucleotides are TGTGCCAGCGGTGGTGACCTCAAAGGGGGTGAGCAGTTCTTC.

This clonotype was seen at least ten times. The chain has TRBV7-2 and TRBJ2-1; TRBD2 agrees at 14 bases. Germline V gene lookup returns CDR1 SGHTA and CDR2 FQGNSA. The CDR3 contains 18 residues. Trimming removed 4 bases from V and 5 bases from J; junction bases left unmatched: 10. Here the CDR3 reads CASSSRTSGRSGNNEQFF. Here the CDR3 DNA reads TGTGCCAGCAGCTCCAGGACTAGCGGGAGGTCGGGGAACAATGAGCAGTTCTTC.

This clonotype has ten or more counts. The chain links TRBV7-2 to TRBJ2-5, with TRBD2 as a possible D gene (6 bases). The CDR3 is 17 amino acids. Trimming removed 2 bases at V and 2 bases at J, with 18 bases between. From germline, CDR1 is SGHTA and CDR2 FQGNSA. This chain's CDR3 is CASSLRVGGNPQETQYF. In DNA, the CDR3 is TGTGCCAGCAGCTTAAGGGTGGGAGGAAACCCTCAAGAGACCCAGTACTTC.

This clonotype was detected a few times. V is TRBV29-1 and J is TRBJ1-1; 7 nucleotides line up with TRBD1. Germline trimming cut 3 bases from V and 5 bases from J; bases unmatched to any gene: 6. The germline V gene encodes CDR1 SQVTM and CDR2 ANQGSEA. The length of the CDR3 is 13 residues. CDR3 DNA sequence: TGCAGCGTTGAGGAGACAGGGTGGACTGAAGCTTTCTTT. Translating it yields CSVEETGWTEAFF.

V and J are TRBV2 and TRBJ1-2, with TRBD1 matching over 7 bases. V dropped 2 bases and J dropped 0; count of bases not matched to a gene: 12. CDR3 size: 18 residues. Germline V CDR1 and CDR2: SNHLY, FYNNEI. The CDR3 here is CASSEYRDRVPPNYGYTF. As DNA, the CDR3 is TGTGCCAGCAGTGAATATCGAGACAGGGTCCCACCTAACTATGGCTACACCTTC.

The chain carries TRBV20-1 and TRBJ1-5; D uncertain. V lost 1 base to trimming and J lost 3 bases, with 19 bases between them. The CDR3 is 17 amino acids. Per germline, CDR1 DFQATT and CDR2 SNEGSKA (reference sequence). The CDR3 bases are TGCAGTGCTAGAGGCTTTGGGAACAGTGGAAACAATCAGCCCCAGCATTTT. Residues: CSARGFGNSGNNQPQHF.

This clonotype has a count of ten or more. The chain couples TRBV7-6 to TRBJ2-5; D unclear. CDR3 length equals 14 residues. Germline V gene lookup returns CDR1 SGHVS and CDR2 FNYEAQ. Trimming removed 0 bases at V and 4 bases at J, with 9 bases between. CDR3 nucleotides: TGTGCCAGCAGCTTAGCCAATATAGGAGAGACCCAGTACTTC. Its protein product is CASSLANIGETQYF.

The V and J genes are TRBV7-9 and TRBJ1-3; D might be TRBD1 (5 bases). Germline-derived CDR1 and CDR2 are SEHNR and FQNEAQ (reference sequence). Trimming shortened V by 1 base and J by 8 bases, and 9 bases separated the two germline ends. The CDR3 totals 13 residues. CDR3 nucleotides: TGTGCCAGCAGCTTAGGAGGGGCCTACACCATATATTTT. This translates into CASSLGGAYTIYF.

This chain uses TRBV12-3 or TRBV12-4 with TRBJ2-7; 8 bases are a match to TRBD1. The CDR3 totals 15 residues. V shed 0 bases, J shed 3 bases, and the junction held 4 bases outside the gene matches. Here the CDR3 DNA reads TGTGCCAGCAGTTTAGCGACAGGGGCCCACTACGAGCAGTACTTC. This codes for CASSLATGAHYEQYF.

This clonotype was counted between two and nine times. The chain joins TRBV4-2 to TRBJ2-7; TRBD1 might be the D (5 bases). Trimming took off 2 bases at V and 12 bases at J, with 23 bases between the two ends. The germline V gene encodes CDR1 LGHNA and CDR2 YNFKEQ. The CDR3 is 15 amino acids. This CDR3 is CASSQPDVPAQGVYF. In DNA form, the CDR3 reads TGTGCCAGCAGCCAACCGGACGTCCCGGCTCAGGGTGTGTACTTC.

This chain joins TRBV24-1 and TRBJ1-5; 7 positions agree with TRBD1. Germline CDR1 and CDR2: KGHDR and SFDVKD. The CDR3 spans 16 residues. V lost 5 bases, J lost 4 bases, and 10 bases stayed unmatched. CDR3 in amino acids: CATSAKLQGPNQPQHF. The CDR3 DNA follows: TGTGCCACCAGTGCTAAATTACAGGGGCCGAATCAGCCCCAGCATTTT.

This chain joins TRBV10-3 and TRBJ2-1, with TRBD2 identical over 11 bases. This CDR3 is built from 16 residues. J gave up 5 bases and V 5 bases, and 8 bases lay outside the gene matches. CDR1 ENHRY and CDR2 SYGVKD come from the germline V gene. CDR3 loop: CAISSGLAELDNEQFF. The CDR3 coding sequence is TGTGCCATCAGTTCGGGACTAGCGGAGCTCGACAATGAGCAGTTCTTC.

Only a few counts were recorded for this clonotype. The rearrangement joins TRBV7-9 to TRBJ1-1; D not certain. V was shortened by 7 bases and J by 4 bases, with 10 bases between the two germline ends. In germline, CDR1 is SEHNR, CDR2 FQNEAQ (reference sequence). The CDR3 runs 12 residues. CDR3 in amino acids: CASNAGGTEAFF. In DNA, the CDR3 is TGTGCCAGCAATGCGGGAGGCACTGAAGCTTTCTTT.

This clonotype came up a few times. V and J are TRBV29-1 and TRBJ1-1; D perhaps matches TRBD1 (5 bases). The V and J ends lost 8 bases and 5 bases respectively, with 18 bases between them. Germline CDR1 reads SQVTM; CDR2 reads ANQGSEA. This CDR3 spans 13 amino acids. CDR3 residues: CSPWGGVRTEAFF. In nucleotides, the CDR3 is TGCAGCCCCTGGGGGGGGGTAAGAACTGAAGCTTTCTTT.

V is TRBV5-1 and J is TRBJ1-1, with a weak D call TRBD1 (6 bases). In germline, CDR1 is SGHRS, CDR2 YFSETQ. Trimming removed 7 bases at V and 4 bases at J, with 17 bases between. CDR3 size: 14 residues. This CDR3 is CASSIQGSATEAFF. The CDR3 DNA sequence: TGCGCCAGCTCAATACAGGGTTCGGCCACTGAAGCTTTCTTT.

A few counts support this clonotype. The chain employs TRBV15 and TRBJ2-2; 10 positions match TRBD2. The germline V gene encodes CDR1 LNHNV and CDR2 YYDKDF (reference sequence). The V and J ends lost 9 bases and 7 bases, in that order; junction bases with no gene match: 8. There are 14 residues in the CDR3. The CDR3 DNA sequence: TGTGCCACAGGATTAGCGGGGGGCATCGGGGAGCTGTTTTTT. This codes for CATGLAGGIGELFF.

The rearrangement joins TRBV4-1 to TRBJ1-3, with no clear D. The V end was cut by 1 base, the J end by 6 bases, with 4 bases between. The CDR3 totals 12 residues. The germline V gene has CDR1 MGHRA and CDR2 YSYEKL. CDR3 nucleotides: TGCGCCAGCAGCCAAGGGGTAAACACCATATATTTT. Its protein is CASSQGVNTIYF.

CDR3: CASSFRDRSSYNSPLHF. DNA of the CDR3: TGTGCCAGCAGTTTCCGGGACAGGAGCTCCTATAATTCACCCCTCCACTTT. V is TRBV6-2 or TRBV6-3 and J is TRBJ1-6; 8 bases map to TRBD1. The CDR3 length is 17 residues. CDR1 and CDR2 from the germline V gene are MNHEY and SVGEGT. V trimming: 4 bases; J trimming: 0 bases; junction bases outside the gene matches: 5.

This clonotype was counted a few times. The chain is built from TRBV7-8 and TRBJ2-3; tentatively, D is TRBD2 (6 bases). There are 18 residues in the CDR3. Trimming removed 5 bases from V and 2 bases from J, with 23 bases in between. The germline CDR1 and CDR2 sequences are SGHVS and FQNEAQ. The CDR3 DNA reads TGTGCCAGCAGCCCCCTGGGGAGGAAGCAGCTGAACACAGATACGCAGTATTTT. Its protein is CASSPLGRKQLNTDTQYF.